This entry is about one T cell receptor beta chain. Its matching antigen is unknown. 13 Jbeta primers and 60 Vbeta primers were used for the PCR. Assay: immunoSEQ multiplex PCR; the TCRdb copy retains only in-frame clones and omits some. Here the sample table reports around 75,000 clones. V was shortened by 2 bases and J by 5 bases, with 21 bases between the two germline ends. From germline, CDR1 is LGHNT and CDR2 FRNRAP. This CDR3 contains 17 residues. This sample was taken from a study of cytomegalovirus exposure and HLA in healthy donors. Study-wide points: According to a later analysis, donors in an Asian-associated ancestry cluster reportedly had fewer N-insertions than the roughly 640-donor mean. For TCR beta chains, V- and J-gene trimming was later linked to a missense DCLRE1C variant. A later analysis reported that several of the most significant clusters appeared to be linked to common viral pathogens, among them Epstein-Barr virus.

Sequencing input: PBMCs. This TCR came from a man aged 50-59 years in good health and CMV-seropositive. This chain joins TRBV12-5 and TRBJ2-5; the D gene is possibly TRBD1 (6 bases). DNA of the CDR3: TGTGCTAGTGGTTTGAGGGTACAGGGCCCTTTCCAGGAGACCCAGTACTTC. Translating gives CASGLRVQGPFQETQYF.